Described below is a single TCR beta chain sequence and its context. Clones were sequenced by immunoSEQ multiplex PCR, and TCRdb holds only the in-frame ones, with some missing. The repertoire consists of 25,000 or so clones, with over 75% occurring once and the leading ten covering around 5.7%. The sample comes from a study of T cells in localized non-small cell lung cancer. The V and J ends lost 6 bases and 3 bases respectively, with 13 bases between them. The CDR3 consists of 14 residues. CDR1 and CDR2 from the germline V gene are MDHEN and SYDVKM. This clonotype was sampled from a man aged 40 to 69 with stage II lung adenocarcinoma. The chain couples TRBV28 to TRBJ2-3; TRBD1 is a possible D gene (5 bases). Sequenced material: PBMCs, taken before any cancer treatment. The CDR3 region has the DNA TGTGCCAGCAGAAGGGGATTATTAACAGATACGCAGTATTTT. It specifies CASRRGLLTDTQYF. The full variable domain, rest sourced from reference TRBV28 and TRBJ2-3, is DVKVTQSSRYLVKRTGEKVFLECVQDMDHENMFWYRQDPGLGLRLIYFSYDVKMKEKGDIPEGYSVSREKKERFSLILESASTNQTSMYLCASRRGLLTDTQYFGPGTRLTVL.